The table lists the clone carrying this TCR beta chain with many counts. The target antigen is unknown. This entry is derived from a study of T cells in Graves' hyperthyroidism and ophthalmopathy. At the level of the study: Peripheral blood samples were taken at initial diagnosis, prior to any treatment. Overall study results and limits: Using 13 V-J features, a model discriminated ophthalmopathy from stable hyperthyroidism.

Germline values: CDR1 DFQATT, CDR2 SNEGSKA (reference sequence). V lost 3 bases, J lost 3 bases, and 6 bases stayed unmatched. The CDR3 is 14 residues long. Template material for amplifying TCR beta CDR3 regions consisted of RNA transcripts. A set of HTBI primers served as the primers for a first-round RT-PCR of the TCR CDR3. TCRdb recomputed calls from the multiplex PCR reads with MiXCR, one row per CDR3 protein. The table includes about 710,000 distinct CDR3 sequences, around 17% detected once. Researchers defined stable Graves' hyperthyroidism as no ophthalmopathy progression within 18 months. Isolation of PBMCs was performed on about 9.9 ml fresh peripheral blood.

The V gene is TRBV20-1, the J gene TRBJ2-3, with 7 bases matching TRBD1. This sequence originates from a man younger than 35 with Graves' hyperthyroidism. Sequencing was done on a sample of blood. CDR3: CSARPGGRTDTQYF. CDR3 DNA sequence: TGCAGTGCTAGGCCAGGGGGAAGGACAGATACGCAGTATTTT.